The 29 T cell receptor beta chains in this list originate from one sample, sequenced in a study of T cell responses to AZD1222 COVID-19 vaccine. Repertoires were generated with immunoSEQ multiplex PCR, while TCRdb's copy carries only in-frame clones and drops some. The sample lists around 170,000 clones, just over 90% seen once, with roughly 0.98% in the top ten. Sequences were derived from peripheral blood, sampled on day 0 of AZD1222 vaccination. Receptors originate from an adult in good health.

The V and J genes are TRBV7-8 and TRBJ2-7, with D perhaps TRBD2 (6 bases). There are 16 residues in the CDR3. Germline V gives CDR1 SGHVS, CDR2 FQNEAQ. The V end was cut by 4 bases, the J end by 4 bases, with 20 bases between. CDR3 DNA sequence: TGTGCCAGCAGCTCCCGGGGCGGGGATCTAAGTTACGAGCAGTACTTC. Translating it yields CASSSRGGDLSYEQYF.

The rearrangement uses TRBV11-3 and TRBJ2-3; 10 bases align to TRBD1. Germline CDR1 is SGHNT and CDR2 is YENEEA. This CDR3 spans 17 amino acids. V dropped 4 bases and J dropped 4; count of bases not matched to a gene: 11. CDR3 nucleotides: TGTGCCAGCAGCTGGGGTCAATTAGACAGGGGGCCAGATACGCAGTATTTT. Translation gives CASSWGQLDRGPDTQYF.

This chain connects TRBV7-6 to TRBJ1-2, with D possibly being TRBD1 (6 bases). The germline V gene has CDR1 SGHVS and CDR2 FNYEAQ. V shed 4 bases and J shed 3 bases, with 12 bases lying between them. This CDR3 has 14 amino acids. The DNA for the CDR3 is TGTGCCAGCAGCTCCAATCGACAGGACTATGGCTACACCTTC. As protein: CASSSNRQDYGYTF. The variable domain in full, completed from reference TRBV7-6 and TRBJ1-2, reads GAGVSQSPRYKVTKRGQDVALRCDPISGHVSLYWYRQALGQGPEFLTYFNYEAQQDKSGLPNDRFSAERPEGSISTLTIQRTEQRDSAMYRCASSSNRQDYGYTFGSGTRLTVV.

The CDR3 is CSASRSPQGSSYNSPLHF. The CDR3 DNA sequence: TGCAGTGCTAGTAGAAGCCCTCAGGGGAGCTCCTATAATTCACCCCTCCACTTT. The chain has TRBV20-1 and TRBJ1-6; possibly TRBD1 for D (6 bases). The V end was cut by 3 bases, the J end by 0 bases, with 18 bases between. Germline V gene sequence: CDR1 DFQATT, CDR2 SNEGSKA (reference sequence). CDR3 size: 18 residues.

The chain is built from TRBV25-1 and TRBJ2-7, with 8 bases aligning to TRBD1. The CDR3 runs 15 residues. The V gene's germline CDR1 is MGHDK and CDR2 SYGVNS. V shed 1 base and J 4 bases; nucleotides not matched to a gene: 6. The CDR3 here is CASSEFGGQAYEQYF. Here the CDR3 DNA reads TGTGCCAGCAGTGAATTTGGGGGACAGGCATACGAGCAGTACTTC.

The V and J genes are TRBV29-1 and TRBJ2-7, with 7 bases aligning to TRBD2. Germline assignment: CDR1 SQVTM and CDR2 ANQGSEA. The CDR3 totals 13 residues. The trim removed 3 bases at V and 0 bases at J, leaving 2 bases unmatched. CDR3 amino acids: CSVDGGGSYEQYF. The DNA of the CDR3 is TGCAGCGTTGATGGCGGGGGCTCCTACGAGCAGTACTTC.

The rearrangement links TRBV7-2 to TRBJ1-1; D is perhaps TRBD1 (5 bases). Germline CDR1 reads SGHTA; CDR2 reads FQGNSA. With 5 bases removed from V and 0 bases from J, the gap between germline ends came to 10 bases. The CDR3 length is 14 residues. The CDR3 coding sequence is TGTGCCAGCAGCCTTGGGACGGTGAACACTGAAGCTTTCTTT. Translating it yields CASSLGTVNTEAFF.

The V gene is TRBV7-8, the J gene TRBJ2-1; 12 positions agree with TRBD1. Per the germline V gene, CDR1 is SGHVS and CDR2 is FQNEAQ. The CDR3 has 17 amino acids. V gave up 0 bases and J gave up 10 bases; unmatched junction bases: 10. The CDR3 loop reads CASSLAVGQGAPREQFF. CDR3 DNA: TGTGCCAGCAGCTTAGCGGTGGGACAGGGGGCCCCTAGGGAGCAGTTCTTC.

The chain joins TRBV11-2 to TRBJ1-6; 7 bases fit TRBD1. Germline CDR1 is SGHAT and CDR2 is FQNNGV. Germline trimming cut 1 base from V and 3 bases from J; bases unmatched to any gene: 9. This CDR3 comprises 18 residues. This CDR3 reads CASSLVPTGINYNSPLHF. The DNA for the CDR3 is TGTGCCAGCAGCTTAGTACCGACAGGGATCAACTATAATTCACCCCTCCACTTT.

The chain carries TRBV4-1 and TRBJ2-1; 10 nucleotides match TRBD2. CDR1 is MGHRA, CDR2 YSYEKL, per germline. This CDR3 comprises 14 residues. V lost 2 bases to trimming and J lost 6 bases; unmatched junction nucleotides: 1. The CDR3, as DNA: TGCGCCAGCAGCCAACTAGCGGGAGCCAATGAGCAGTTCTTC. Protein sequence: CASSQLAGANEQFF.

The rearrangement links TRBV10-1 to TRBJ2-1; D gene unclear. In germline, CDR1 is WNHNN, CDR2 SYGVQD (reference sequence). This CDR3 has 12 amino acids. V lost 0 bases and J 10 bases, leaving 7 bases between the germline ends. CDR3 protein: CASSESRREQFF. DNA of the CDR3: TGCGCCAGCAGTGAGTCGAGAAGGGAGCAGTTCTTC.

This chain connects TRBV7-3 to TRBJ2-3; D is possibly TRBD1 or TRBD2 (5 bases each). The CDR3 has 14 residues. V shed 2 bases and J shed 8 bases, with 14 bases lying between them. CDR1 is SGHTA and CDR2 is FQGTGA in the germline V gene. The CDR3 loop is CASSLWQGEGTQYF. In nucleotides, the CDR3 is TGTGCCAGCAGCTTATGGCAGGGAGAGGGTACGCAGTATTTT.

V is TRBV29-1 and J is TRBJ1-1; the match to TRBD1 covers 8 bases. The germline V gene has CDR1 SQVTM and CDR2 ANQGSEA. V trimming: 6 bases; J trimming: 4 bases; junction bases outside the gene matches: 16. This CDR3 is 16 amino acids long. CDR3 nucleotide sequence: TGCAGCGTCACGGATGGACAGGGCCGCCTGAGCACTGAAGCTTTCTTT. This gives the protein CSVTDGQGRLSTEAFF. The full variable domain, rest sourced from reference TRBV29-1 and TRBJ1-1, is SAVISQKPSRDICQRGTSLTIQCQVDSQVTMMFWYRQQPGQSLTLIATANQGSEATYESGFVIDKFPISRPNLTFSTLTVSNMSPEDSSIYLCSVTDGQGRLSTEAFFGQGTRLTVV.

This chain connects TRBV10-1 to TRBJ2-7; D remains ambiguous. Trimming left V 3 bases short and J 5 bases short, with 11 bases between. The CDR3 is 13 amino acids. The V gene's germline CDR1 is WNHNN and CDR2 SYGVQD (reference sequence). The CDR3 region has the DNA TGCGCCAGCAGTGAAGGGTTTCTCCACGAGCAGTACTTC. Encoded protein: CASSEGFLHEQYF.

This sequence joins TRBV27 and TRBJ2-7, with 11 bases lining up with TRBD2. Trimming took 3 bases from V and 3 from J; bases not matched to a gene: 4. This CDR3 comprises 15 residues. Per the germline V gene, CDR1 is MNHEY and CDR2 is SMNVEV (reference sequence). CDR3: CASSFSLAGGYEQYF. CDR3 DNA sequence: TGTGCCAGCAGTTTCTCCCTAGCGGGAGGCTACGAGCAGTACTTC.

The V call is TRBV13, the J call TRBJ2-1, with D unclear. Trimming took off 5 bases at V and 7 bases at J, with 12 bases between the two ends. The CDR3 is made up of 13 amino acids. Germline V CDR1 and CDR2: PRHDT, FYEKMQ (reference sequence). The CDR3 sequence: CASSLHRVNEQFF. The CDR3 DNA is TGTGCCAGCAGCCTTCACCGGGTTAATGAGCAGTTCTTC.

V gene TRBV19 combines with J gene TRBJ2-1; 11 bases agree with TRBD2. From germline, CDR1 is LNHDA and CDR2 SQIVND (reference sequence). The length of the CDR3 is 21 residues. V shed 3 bases and J 3 bases; nucleotides not matched to a gene: 19. The CDR3 spells CASSIDPGLAATKRVYNEQFF. CDR3 DNA sequence: TGTGCCAGTAGTATTGACCCGGGACTAGCGGCCACCAAAAGGGTCTACAATGAGCAGTTCTTC. Filled out from reference TRBV19 and TRBJ2-1, the complete variable domain reads DGGITQSPKYLFRKEGQNVTLSCEQNLNHDAMYWYRQDPGQGLRLIYYSQIVNDFQKGDIAEGYSVSREKKESFPLTVTSAQKNPTAFYLCASSIDPGLAATKRVYNEQFFGPGTRLTVL.

The rearrangement joins TRBV5-4 to TRBJ2-5; 8 nucleotides align to TRBD2. The germline V gene has CDR1 SGHNT and CDR2 YYREEE (reference sequence). The CDR3 runs 13 residues. Losses at the gene ends were 6 bases for V and 1 base for J; bases not matched to a gene: 2. The CDR3 nucleotides read TGTGCCAGCAACAGCGGGGGCCAAGAGACCCAGTACTTC. Encoded protein: CASNSGGQETQYF.

The rearrangement uses TRBV5-6 and TRBJ2-2; D remains ambiguous. This CDR3 contains 13 residues. Germline lookup yields CDR1 SGHDT and CDR2 YYEEEE. Trimming pared 1 base from V and 4 bases from J, leaving 5 bases between. CDR3 protein: CASSLPITGELFF. In nucleotides, the CDR3 is TGTGCCAGCAGCTTGCCTATCACCGGGGAGCTGTTTTTT.

The chain recombines TRBV29-1 with TRBJ2-7; maybe TRBD2 (6 bases). CDR3 size: 13 residues. CDR1 and CDR2 from the germline V gene are SQVTM and ANQGSEA. The germline V and J ends were trimmed by 7 bases and 4 bases, with 17 bases remaining between them. Written as DNA, the CDR3 is TGCAGCGCCGGGGGTCGGGAGCGGTACGAGCAGTACTTC. Residues: CSAGGRERYEQYF.

This chain joins TRBV12-3 or TRBV12-4 and TRBJ1-4; D gene ambiguous. The CDR3 consists of 13 residues. V dropped 6 bases and J dropped 7 bases, with 12 bases sitting between them. CDR3 loop: CASSRGRGEKLFF. The CDR3 nucleotides read TGTGCCAGCAGCCGCGGGCGTGGTGAAAAACTGTTTTTT.

The V and J genes are TRBV7-9 and TRBJ2-1, with 16 positions matching TRBD2. The germline CDR1 and CDR2 sequences are SEHNR and FQNEAQ (reference sequence). The junction had 9 bases not matched to a gene; V was cut back by 5 bases and J by 5 bases. The CDR3 length is 18 residues. The CDR3 sequence: CASSPPGTSGRGNNEQFF. For the CDR3, the DNA is TGTGCCAGCAGCCCCCCCGGGACTAGCGGGAGGGGAAACAATGAGCAGTTCTTC.

The chain employs TRBV27 and TRBJ1-5; D is unclear. The CDR3 extends over 14 amino acids. Germline V gene sequence: CDR1 MNHEY, CDR2 SMNVEV (reference sequence). The V end was cut by 6 bases, the J end by 0 bases, with 9 bases between. In nucleotides, the CDR3 is TGTGCCAGCAGAAATGGGCTTAGCAATCAGCCCCAGCATTTT. This translates into CASRNGLSNQPQHF.

The rearrangement joins TRBV6-5 to TRBJ2-3; 13 bases are a match to TRBD2. J lost 4 bases, V lost 6 bases, and 4 bases had no gene match. CDR3 length: 15 residues. The germline gives CDR1 MNHEY, CDR2 SVGAGI. CDR3: CASSVLAGGPDTQYF. The CDR3, as DNA: TGTGCCAGCAGCGTACTAGCGGGAGGGCCAGATACGCAGTATTTT.

In regard to this clone: An end of the junction differs from the germline gene, which may be a read error. The J gene is TRBJ1-2, the V gene TRBV7-9; D gene uncertain. CDR3 size: 13 residues. Per the germline V gene, CDR1 is SEHNR and CDR2 is FQNEAQ (reference sequence). This CDR3 reads CASSLVSQVLIAF. CDR3 DNA sequence: TGTGCCAGCAGCTTAGTAAGTCAGGTGCTGATTGCCTTC. The full variable domain, completed using reference TRBV7-9 and TRBJ1-2, is DTGVSQNPRHKITKRGQNVTFRCDPISEHNRLYWYRQTLGQGPEFLTYFQNEAQLEKSRLLSDRFSAERPKGSFSTLEIQRTEQGDSAMYLCASSLVSQVLIAFGSGTRLTVV.

This chain links TRBV6-6 with TRBJ2-1; D uncertain. V gave up 7 bases and J gave up 6 bases, with 13 bases separating them. Germline V CDR1 and CDR2: MNHNY, SVGAGI (reference sequence). This CDR3 region has 13 residues. The CDR3 DNA follows: TGTGCCAGCACCCGTTTTGTTGGCAATGAGCAGTTCTTC. Translation: CASTRFVGNEQFF.

The genes are TRBV5-1 and TRBJ1-2, with D possibly TRBD1 on 6 matching bases. The germline V gene encodes CDR1 SGHRS and CDR2 YFSETQ. Trimming took 3 bases from V and 6 from J, leaving 15 bases between them. The CDR3 has 14 amino acids. The CDR3 nucleotides are TGCGCCAGCAGCTGGGGGACATCAGTGGATGGCTACACCTTC. Protein: CASSWGTSVDGYTF.

The rearrangement uses TRBV5-1 and TRBJ2-5; no clear D. Germline V gene lookup returns CDR1 SGHRS and CDR2 YFSETQ. The V gene lost 3 bases and the J gene lost 0 bases, with 6 bases spanning the gap. The CDR3 runs 13 residues. In DNA, the CDR3 is TGCGCCAGCAGCTCCCCCTACCAAGAGACCCAGTACTTC. Amino acid sequence: CASSSPYQETQYF.

The chain combines TRBV7-2 with TRBJ2-7; the D gene could be TRBD1 or TRBD2 (5 bases each). This CDR3 comprises 14 residues. Germline CDR1 is SGHTA and CDR2 is FQGNSA. Trimming pared 5 bases from V and 2 bases from J, leaving 13 bases between. Here the CDR3 reads CASSHEGRTYEQYF. In nucleotides, the CDR3 is TGTGCCAGCAGCCACGAGGGGCGGACCTACGAGCAGTACTTC.